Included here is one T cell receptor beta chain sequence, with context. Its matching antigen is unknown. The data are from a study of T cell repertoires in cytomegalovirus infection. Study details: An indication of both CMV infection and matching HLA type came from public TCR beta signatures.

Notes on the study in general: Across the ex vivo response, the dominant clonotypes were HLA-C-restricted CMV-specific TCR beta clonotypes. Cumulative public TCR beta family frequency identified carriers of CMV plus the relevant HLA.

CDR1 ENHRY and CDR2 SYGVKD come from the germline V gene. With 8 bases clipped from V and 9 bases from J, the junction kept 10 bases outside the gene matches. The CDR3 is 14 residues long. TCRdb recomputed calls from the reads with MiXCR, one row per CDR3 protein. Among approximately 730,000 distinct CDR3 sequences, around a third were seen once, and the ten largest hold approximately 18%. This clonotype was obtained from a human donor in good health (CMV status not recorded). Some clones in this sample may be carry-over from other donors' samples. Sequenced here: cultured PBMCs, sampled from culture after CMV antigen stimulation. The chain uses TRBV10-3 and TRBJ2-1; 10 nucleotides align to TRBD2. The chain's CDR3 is CAIGAAGGPGEQFF. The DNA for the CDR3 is TGTGCCATCGGGGCAGCGGGAGGGCCGGGTGAGCAGTTCTTC.